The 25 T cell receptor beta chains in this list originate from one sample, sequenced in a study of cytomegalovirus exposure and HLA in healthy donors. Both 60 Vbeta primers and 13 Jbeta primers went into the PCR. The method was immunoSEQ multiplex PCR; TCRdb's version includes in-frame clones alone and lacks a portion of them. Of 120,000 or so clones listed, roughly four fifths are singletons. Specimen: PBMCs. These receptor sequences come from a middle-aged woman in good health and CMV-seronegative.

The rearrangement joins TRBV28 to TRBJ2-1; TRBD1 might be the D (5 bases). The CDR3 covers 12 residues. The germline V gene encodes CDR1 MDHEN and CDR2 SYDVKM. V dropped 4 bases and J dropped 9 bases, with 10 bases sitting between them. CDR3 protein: CASSSWGSEQFF. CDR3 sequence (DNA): TGTGCCAGCAGTTCGTGGGGCAGTGAGCAGTTCTTC.

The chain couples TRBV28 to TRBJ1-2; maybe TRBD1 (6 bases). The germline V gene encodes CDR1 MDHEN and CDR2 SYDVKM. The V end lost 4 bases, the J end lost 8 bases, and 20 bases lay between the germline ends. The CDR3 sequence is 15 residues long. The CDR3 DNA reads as TGTGCCAGCAGTTCCCGTCGGGGGGGCTTAGAGGGCTACACCTTC. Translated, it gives CASSSRRGGLEGYTF.

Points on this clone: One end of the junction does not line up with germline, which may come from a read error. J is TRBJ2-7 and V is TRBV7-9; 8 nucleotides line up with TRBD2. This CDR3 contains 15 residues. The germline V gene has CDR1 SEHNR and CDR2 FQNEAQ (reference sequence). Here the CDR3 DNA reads TGTTCCAGCAACTCAAGGGGTAGCGGGGCCTACGAGCAGTACTTC. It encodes CSSNSRGSGAYEQYF.

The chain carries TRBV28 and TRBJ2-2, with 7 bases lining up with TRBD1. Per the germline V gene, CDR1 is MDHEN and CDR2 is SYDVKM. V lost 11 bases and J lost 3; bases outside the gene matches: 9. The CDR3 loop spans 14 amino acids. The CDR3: CAGQEQLDTGELFF. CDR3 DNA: TGTGCCGGACAGGAACAACTCGACACCGGGGAGCTGTTTTTT. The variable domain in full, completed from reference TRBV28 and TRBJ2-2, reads DVKVTQSSRYLVKRTGEKVFLECVQDMDHENMFWYRQDPGLGLRLIYFSYDVKMKEKGDIPEGYSVSREKKERFSLILESASTNQTSMYLCAGQEQLDTGELFFGEGSRLTVL.

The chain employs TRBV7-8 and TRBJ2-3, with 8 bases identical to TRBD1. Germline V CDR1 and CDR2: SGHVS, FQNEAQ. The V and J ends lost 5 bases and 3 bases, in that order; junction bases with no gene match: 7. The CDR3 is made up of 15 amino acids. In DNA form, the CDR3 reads TGTGCCAGCAGCCTTTCAGGGGGCGCGACAGATACGCAGTATTTT. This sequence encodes CASSLSGGATDTQYF.

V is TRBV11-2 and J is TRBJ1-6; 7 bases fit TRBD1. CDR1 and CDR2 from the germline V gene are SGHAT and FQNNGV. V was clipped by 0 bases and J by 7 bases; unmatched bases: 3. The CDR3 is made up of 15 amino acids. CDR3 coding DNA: TGTGCCAGCAGCTTAGAAGGGGGCCCAAATTCACCCCTCCACTTT. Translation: CASSLEGGPNSPLHF.

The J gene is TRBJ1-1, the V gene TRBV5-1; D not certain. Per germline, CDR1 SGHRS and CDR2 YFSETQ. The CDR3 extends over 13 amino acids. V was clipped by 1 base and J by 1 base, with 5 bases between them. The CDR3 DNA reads TGCGCCAGCAGCTTGACATCGAACACTGAAGCTTTCTTT. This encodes CASSLTSNTEAFF.

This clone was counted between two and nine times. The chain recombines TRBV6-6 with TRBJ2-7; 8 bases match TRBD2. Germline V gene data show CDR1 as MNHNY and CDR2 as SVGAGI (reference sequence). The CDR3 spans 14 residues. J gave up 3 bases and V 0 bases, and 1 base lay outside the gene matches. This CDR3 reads CASSYSREVYEQYF. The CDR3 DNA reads TGTGCCAGCAGTTACTCGCGGGAGGTCTACGAGCAGTACTTC.

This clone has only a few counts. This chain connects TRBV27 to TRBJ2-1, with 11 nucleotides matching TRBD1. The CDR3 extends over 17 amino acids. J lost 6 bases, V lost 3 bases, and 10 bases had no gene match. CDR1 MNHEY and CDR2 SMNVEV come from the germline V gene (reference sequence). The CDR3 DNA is TGTGCCAGCAGTTTTGACGCCGGGACAGGGGGATCCAATGAGCAGTTCTTC. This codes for CASSFDAGTGGSNEQFF.

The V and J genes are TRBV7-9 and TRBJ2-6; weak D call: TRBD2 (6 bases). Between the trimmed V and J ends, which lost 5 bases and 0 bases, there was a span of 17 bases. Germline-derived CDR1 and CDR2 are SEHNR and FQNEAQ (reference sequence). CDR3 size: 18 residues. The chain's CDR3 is CASSPRRGRNSGANVLTF. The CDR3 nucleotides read TGTGCCAGCAGCCCCCGGCGGGGACGGAACTCTGGGGCCAACGTCCTGACTTTC.

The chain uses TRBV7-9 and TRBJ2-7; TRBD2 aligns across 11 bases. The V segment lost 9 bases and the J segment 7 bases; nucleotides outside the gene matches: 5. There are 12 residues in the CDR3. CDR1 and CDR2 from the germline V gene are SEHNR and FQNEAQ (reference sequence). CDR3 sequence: CASTSGSLEQYF. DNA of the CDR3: TGTGCCAGTACTAGCGGGAGTCTAGAGCAGTACTTC.

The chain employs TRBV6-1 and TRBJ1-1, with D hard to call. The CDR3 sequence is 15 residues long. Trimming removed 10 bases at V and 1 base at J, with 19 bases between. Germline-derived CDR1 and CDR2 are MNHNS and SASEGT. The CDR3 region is CAKQPPGGGNTEAFF. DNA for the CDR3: TGTGCCAAACAGCCCCCAGGAGGTGGGAACACTGAAGCTTTCTTT.

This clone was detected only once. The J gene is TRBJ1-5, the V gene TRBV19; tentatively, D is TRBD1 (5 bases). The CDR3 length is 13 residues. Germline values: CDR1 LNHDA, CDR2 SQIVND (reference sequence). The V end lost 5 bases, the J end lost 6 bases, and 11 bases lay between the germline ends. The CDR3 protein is CASSSAGPQPQHF. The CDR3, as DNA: TGTGCCAGTAGTTCAGCAGGGCCTCAGCCCCAGCATTTT.

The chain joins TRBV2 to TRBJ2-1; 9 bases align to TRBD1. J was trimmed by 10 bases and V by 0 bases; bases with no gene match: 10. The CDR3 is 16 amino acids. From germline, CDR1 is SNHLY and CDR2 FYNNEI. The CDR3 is CASSEALPGTGYEQFF. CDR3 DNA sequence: TGTGCCAGCAGTGAAGCGCTTCCCGGGACAGGGTACGAGCAGTTCTTC.

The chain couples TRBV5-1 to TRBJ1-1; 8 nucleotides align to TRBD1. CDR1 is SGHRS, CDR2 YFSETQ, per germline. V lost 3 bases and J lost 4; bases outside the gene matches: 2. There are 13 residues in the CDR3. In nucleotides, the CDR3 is TGCGCCAGCAGCTGGACAGGGATCACTGAAGCTTTCTTT. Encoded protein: CASSWTGITEAFF. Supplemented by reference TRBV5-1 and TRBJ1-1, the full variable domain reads KAGVTQTPRYLIKTRGQQVTLSCSPISGHRSVSWYQQTPGQGLQFLFEYFSETQRNKGNFPGRFSGRQFSNSRSEMNVSTLELGDSALYLCASSWTGITEAFFGQGTRLTVV.

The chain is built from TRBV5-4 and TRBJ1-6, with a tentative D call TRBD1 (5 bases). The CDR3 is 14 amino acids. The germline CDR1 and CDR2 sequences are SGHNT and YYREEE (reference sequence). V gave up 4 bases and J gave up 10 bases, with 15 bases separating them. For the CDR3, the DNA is TGTGCCAGCAGCGCCGGAGGGGAGGCCTCACCCCTCCACTTT. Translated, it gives CASSAGGEASPLHF.

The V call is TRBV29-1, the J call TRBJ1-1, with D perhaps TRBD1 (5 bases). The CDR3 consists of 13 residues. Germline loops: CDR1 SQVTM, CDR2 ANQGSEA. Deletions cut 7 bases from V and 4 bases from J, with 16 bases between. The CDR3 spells CSGIRAWGTEAFF. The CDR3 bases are TGCAGCGGGATCAGGGCTTGGGGCACTGAAGCTTTCTTT.

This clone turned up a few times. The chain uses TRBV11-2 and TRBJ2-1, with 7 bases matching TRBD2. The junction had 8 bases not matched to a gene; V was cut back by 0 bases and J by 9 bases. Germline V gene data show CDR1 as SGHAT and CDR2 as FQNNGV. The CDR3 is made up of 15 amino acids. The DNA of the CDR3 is TGTGCCAGCAGCTTAGAATCGGGGGGTATTAGTGAGCAGTTCTTC. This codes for CASSLESGGISEQFF.

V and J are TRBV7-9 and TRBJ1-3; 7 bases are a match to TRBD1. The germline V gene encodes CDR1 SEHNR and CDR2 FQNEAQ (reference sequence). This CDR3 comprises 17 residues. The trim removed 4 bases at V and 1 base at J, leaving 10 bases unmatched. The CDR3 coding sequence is TGTGCCAGCAGCTCCCACCCGACAGGGTATTCTGGAAACACCATATATTTT. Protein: CASSSHPTGYSGNTIYF.

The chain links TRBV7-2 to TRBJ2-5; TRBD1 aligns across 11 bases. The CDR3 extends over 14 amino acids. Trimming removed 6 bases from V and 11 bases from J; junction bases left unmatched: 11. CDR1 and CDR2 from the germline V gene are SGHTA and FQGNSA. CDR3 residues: CASSQTGQGVGQYF. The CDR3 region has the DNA TGTGCCAGCAGTCAAACGGGACAGGGGGTGGGGCAGTACTTC.

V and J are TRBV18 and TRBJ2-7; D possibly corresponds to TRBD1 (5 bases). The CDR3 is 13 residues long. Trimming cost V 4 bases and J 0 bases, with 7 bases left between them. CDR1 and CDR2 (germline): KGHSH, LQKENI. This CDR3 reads CASSQGSSYEQYF. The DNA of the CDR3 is TGTGCCAGCTCACAGGGGTCCTCCTACGAGCAGTACTTC.

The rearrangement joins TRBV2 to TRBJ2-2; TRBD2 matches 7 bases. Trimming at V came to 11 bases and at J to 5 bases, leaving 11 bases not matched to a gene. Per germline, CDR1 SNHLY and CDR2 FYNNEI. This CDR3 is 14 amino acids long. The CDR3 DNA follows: TGTGCCGGGCGGGCCCTAGCGGAGACCGGGGAGCTGTTTTTT. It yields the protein CAGRALAETGELFF.

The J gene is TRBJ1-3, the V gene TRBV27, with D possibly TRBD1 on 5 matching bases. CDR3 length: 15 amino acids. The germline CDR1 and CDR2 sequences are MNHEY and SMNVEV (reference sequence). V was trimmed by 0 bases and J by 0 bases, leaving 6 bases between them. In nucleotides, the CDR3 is TGTGCCAGCAGTTTATCGACAGACTCTGGAAACACCATATATTTT. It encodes CASSLSTDSGNTIYF.

CDR3: CASSTSSYEQYF. CDR3 DNA sequence: TGTGCCAGCAGCACGAGCTCCTACGAGCAGTACTTC. The gene calls are TRBV7-2 and TRBJ2-7; D is unresolved. Trimming left V 5 bases short and J 0 bases short, with 5 bases between. Germline lookup yields CDR1 SGHTA and CDR2 FQGNSA. The CDR3 spans 12 residues.

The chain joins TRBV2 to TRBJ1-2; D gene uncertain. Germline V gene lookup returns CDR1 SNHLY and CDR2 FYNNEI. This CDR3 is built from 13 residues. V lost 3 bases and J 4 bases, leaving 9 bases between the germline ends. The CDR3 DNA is TGTGCCAGCAGTGAGCTCAGGCTCTATGGCTACACCTTC. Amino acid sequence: CASSELRLYGYTF.